The 2 T cell receptor beta chains in this list originate from one sample, sequenced in a study of blood T cell repertoires in COVID-19 (dated by TCRdb to 2019 to 2021). To prepare the library, the immunoSEQ multiplex PCR assay was applied. What TCRdb holds here is the immuneACCESS table cut down to in-frame rearrangements. Part of the clones is not present; checked against another copy, under half of the missing clones reflect an unresolved V gene, and the others are unexplained. Counted in this sample were 100,000 to 150,000 clones; approximately 85% of them appeared once. The ten biggest clones cover approximately 3.5% of the sample. Sequenced: peripheral blood. The origin of the receptors is an elderly woman with COVID-19, enrolled during active disease.

The chain has TRBV4-2 and TRBJ1-2; a weak D match, TRBD1 (5 bases). The V and J ends lost 4 bases and 1 base respectively, with 16 bases between them. Looked up from germline, CDR1 is LGHNA and CDR2 is YNFKEQ. The CDR3 consists of 16 residues. The CDR3 nucleotides read TGTGCCAGCAGCCCGACAGCCGGGGACTTTAACTATGGCTACACCTTC. Protein product: CASSPTAGDFNYGYTF.

V usage is TRBV11-1 and J usage is TRBJ1-2; 9 positions agree with TRBD1. CDR1 is SGHAT, CDR2 FQDESV, per germline (reference sequence). This CDR3 contains 13 residues. V lost 6 bases, J lost 6 bases, and 5 bases stayed unmatched. Written as DNA, the CDR3 is TGTGCCAGCAGGGAAACAGGGGGCGATGGCTACACCTTC. It yields the protein CASRETGGDGYTF. The full variable domain, its missing parts supplied by reference TRBV11-1 and TRBJ1-2, is EAEVAQSPRYKITEKSQAVAFWCDPISGHATLYWYRQILGQGPELLVQFQDESVVDDSQLPKDRFSAERLKGVDSTLKIQPAELGDSAMYLCASRETGGDGYTFGSGTRLTVV.